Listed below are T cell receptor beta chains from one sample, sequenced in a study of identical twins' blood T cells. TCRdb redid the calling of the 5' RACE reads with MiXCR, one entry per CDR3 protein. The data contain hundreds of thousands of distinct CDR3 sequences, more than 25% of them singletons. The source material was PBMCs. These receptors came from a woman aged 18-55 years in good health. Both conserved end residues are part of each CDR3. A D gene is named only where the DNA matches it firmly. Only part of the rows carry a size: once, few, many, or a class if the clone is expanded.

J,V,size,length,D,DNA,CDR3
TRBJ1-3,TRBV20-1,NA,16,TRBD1,TGCAGTGCCGCAGCAAACCGGGACAGTGAAAGAAACACCATATATTTT,CSAAANRDSERNTIYF
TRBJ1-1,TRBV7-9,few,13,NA,TGTGCCAGCAGCTTCTCTGCGAACACTGAAGCTTTCTTT,CASSFSANTEAFF
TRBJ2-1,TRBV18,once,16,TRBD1,TGTGCCAGCTCACCACCGCAAACAGGGGCCACCAATGAGCAGTTCTTC,CASSPPQTGATNEQFF
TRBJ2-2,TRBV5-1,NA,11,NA,TGCGCCAGCACCGACAACGGGGAGCTGTTTTTT,CASTDNGELFF
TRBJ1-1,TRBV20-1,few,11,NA,TGCAGTGCCCCAGGACTCTCTGAAGCTTTCTTT,CSAPGLSEAFF
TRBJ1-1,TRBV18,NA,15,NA,TGTGCCAGCTCACCGCTGCAGGGGTCGGACACTGAAGCTTTCTTT,CASSPLQGSDTEAFF
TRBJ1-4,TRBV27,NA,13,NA,TGTGCCAGCAGCCGTCGCATTGCTGAAAAACTGTTTTTT,CASSRRIAEKLFF
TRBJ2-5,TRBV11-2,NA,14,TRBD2,TGTGCCAGCAGCTTAGGTGGTAGCGGGGAGACCCAGTACTTC,CASSLGGSGETQYF
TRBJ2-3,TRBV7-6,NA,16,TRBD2,TGTGCCAGCAGCTTAGGCCCACTAGCGGGCAGTAATGCGCAGTATTTT,CASSLGPLAGSNAQYF
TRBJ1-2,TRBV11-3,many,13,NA,TGTGCCAGCAGCTTAAACAACAACTATGGCTACACCTTC,CASSLNNNYGYTF
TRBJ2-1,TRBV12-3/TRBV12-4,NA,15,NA,TGTGCCAGCAGGCCAGGCATAAACTCCTACAATGAGCAGTTCTTC,CASRPGINSYNEQFF
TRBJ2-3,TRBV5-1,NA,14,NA,TGCGCCAGCAGCTTCGGGGAAAGCACAGATACGCAGTATTTT,CASSFGESTDTQYF
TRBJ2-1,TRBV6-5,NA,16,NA,TGTGCCAGCAGTTACGGAAGAGAACCGGGCATCGATGAGCAGTTCTTC,CASSYGREPGIDEQFF
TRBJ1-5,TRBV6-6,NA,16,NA,TGTGCCAGCAGTTACTTCGACAGCGATAGCAATCAGCCCCAGCATTTT,CASSYFDSDSNQPQHF
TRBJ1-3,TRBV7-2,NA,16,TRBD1,TGTGCCAGCAGCTTAGTACCGGGACAGGGTGGAAACACCATATATTTT,CASSLVPGQGGNTIYF
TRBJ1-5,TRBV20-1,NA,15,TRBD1,TGCAGTGCTAGAAACCCGGGACAGGAGCATCGGTCCCAGCATTTT,CSARNPGQEHRSQHF
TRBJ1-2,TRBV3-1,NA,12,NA,TGTGCCAGCAGCCAAGAAATGTTCGGCTACACCTTC,CASSQEMFGYTF
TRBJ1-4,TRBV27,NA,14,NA,TGTGCCAGCAGTTTGATAGGAGGCTACGAAAAACTGTTTTTT,CASSLIGGYEKLFF
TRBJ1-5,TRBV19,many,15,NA,TGTGCCAGTAGTATCCCGGGACGGGGAAATCAGCCCCAGCATTTT,CASSIPGRGNQPQHF
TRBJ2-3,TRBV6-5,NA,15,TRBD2,TGTGCCAGCAGTTACTCGACTAGCGGGACAGATACGCAGTATTTT,CASSYSTSGTDTQYF
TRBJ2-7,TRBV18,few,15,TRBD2,TGTGCCAGCTCACCTCCGGGGACTAGGAGGTACGAGCAGTACTTC,CASSPPGTRRYEQYF
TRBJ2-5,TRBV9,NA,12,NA,TGTGCCAGCAGCACCCATATGGAGACCCAGTACTTC,CASSTHMETQYF
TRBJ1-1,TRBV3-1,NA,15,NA,TGTGCCAGCAGCCAAGGGCGGGGTTCCGGCACTGAAGCTTTCTTT,CASSQGRGSGTEAFF
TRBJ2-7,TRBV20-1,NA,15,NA,TGCAGTGCTAGAGATCGGGGGCAGAGCTCCTACGAGCAGTACTTC,CSARDRGQSSYEQYF
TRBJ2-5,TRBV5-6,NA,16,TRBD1,TGTGCCAGCAGCTTGGACTCCAGGACAGGTGTGGAGACCCAGTACTTC,CASSLDSRTGVETQYF
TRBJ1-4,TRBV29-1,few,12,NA,TGCAGCGTTGATGGGGGGGACGAAAAACTGTTTTTT,CSVDGGDEKLFF
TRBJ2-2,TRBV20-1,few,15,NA,TGCAGTGCCTTATCACTAGGAACGGCTGACGGGGAGCTGTTTTTT,CSALSLGTADGELFF
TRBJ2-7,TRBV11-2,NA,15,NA,TGTGCCAGCAGCTCCACACTAGCCGACTCCTACGAGCAGTACTTC,CASSSTLADSYEQYF
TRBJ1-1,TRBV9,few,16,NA,TGTGCCAGCAGCGTAGGACTCCCGGAGTGGGACACTGAAGCTTTCTTT,CASSVGLPEWDTEAFF
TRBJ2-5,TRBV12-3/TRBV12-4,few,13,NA,TGTGCCAGCAGTTTGGGGACGGCAGAGACCCAGTACTTC,CASSLGTAETQYF
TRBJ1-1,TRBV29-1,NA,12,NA,TGCAGCGGCATTGGAGGGAACACTGAAGCTTTCTTT,CSGIGGNTEAFF
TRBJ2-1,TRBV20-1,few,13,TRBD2,TGCAGTGAAGGAGGCGGGAGAGGCGATGAGCAGTTCTTC,CSEGGGRGDEQFF
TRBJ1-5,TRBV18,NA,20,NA,TGTGCCAGCTCACCACTTAGCAGGAATCACGATATCAGCTCACGCCGGCCCCAGCATTTT,CASSPLSRNHDISSRRPQHF
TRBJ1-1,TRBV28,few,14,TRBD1,TGTGCCAGCAGTTCCGCGGACAGGGACGCTGAAGCTTTCTTT,CASSSADRDAEAFF
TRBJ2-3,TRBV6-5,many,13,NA,TGTGCCAGCAGAAGGGGAGGTGCAGATACGCAGTATTTT,CASRRGGADTQYF
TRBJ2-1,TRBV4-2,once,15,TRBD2,TGTGCCAGCAGCCATCTAGCGGGAACCTACAATGAGCAGTTCTTC,CASSHLAGTYNEQFF
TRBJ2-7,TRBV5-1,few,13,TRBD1,TGCGCCAGCCTGACAGGGAACAAGTACGAGCAGTACTTC,CASLTGNKYEQYF
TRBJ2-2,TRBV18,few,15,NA,TGTGCCAGCTCCCCTTTCGGGCTGGCTGCCGGGGAGCTGTTTTTT,CASSPFGLAAGELFF
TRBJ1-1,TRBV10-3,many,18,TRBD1,TGTGCCATCAGTGAGTCTCTTATGTTCAGGGGGCAAGGAACTGAAGCTTTCTTT,CAISESLMFRGQGTEAFF
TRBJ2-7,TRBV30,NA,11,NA,TGTGCCTGGAGTGTCGGGAGCGAGCAGTACTTC,CAWSVGSEQYF
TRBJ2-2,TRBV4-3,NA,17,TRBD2,TGCGCCAGCAGCCATTCGACAGGGACTAGCGGGGGAGGGGAGCTGTTTTTT,CASSHSTGTSGGGELFF
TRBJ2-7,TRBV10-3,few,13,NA,TGTGCCATCAGTGAGGGGGTCCTTAACGAGCAGTACTTC,CAISEGVLNEQYF
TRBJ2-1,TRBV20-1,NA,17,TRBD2,TGCAGTGCAAGGACTGGCGGGAGATCCCCGCGTTGGGATGAGCAGTTCTTC,CSARTGGRSPRWDEQFF
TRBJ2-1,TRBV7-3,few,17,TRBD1,TGTGCCAGCAGCTTAGGGGGGTGGACAGGGGGTTACAATGAGCAGTTCTTC,CASSLGGWTGGYNEQFF
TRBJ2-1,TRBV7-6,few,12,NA,TGTGCCAGCAGCTTATTAGTCAATGAGCAGTTCTTC,CASSLLVNEQFF
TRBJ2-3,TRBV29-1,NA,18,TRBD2,TGCAGCGTTGGCGGCGAGCAAGCGGGAGGACCAAGCACAGATACGCAGTATTTT,CSVGGEQAGGPSTDTQYF